A selection of T cell receptor beta chains follows, all from one sample in a study of Graves' ophthalmopathy and Graves' hyperthyroidism. TCRdb used MiXCR to reprocess the multiplex PCR reads, holding one entry per CDR3 protein. The sample carries nearly 400,000 distinct CDR3 sequences, roughly 18% recorded once. The specimen sequenced was peripheral blood. These TCRs come from a woman between 18 and 30 years old with Graves' ophthalmopathy. CDR3s include the opening cysteine and the closing phenylalanine or tryptophan. D genes are given only for firm matches. Size is omitted from some rows. Given values are once, few, many or a class for expanded clones.

V gene: TRBV6-1
J gene: TRBJ2-7
clone size: many
D gene: TRBD1
CDR3 DNA: TGTGCCAGCAGTGCCGGGACAGGGCCCTACGAGCAGTACTTC
CDR3 protein: CASSAGTGPYEQYF

V gene: TRBV6-2/TRBV6-3
J gene: TRBJ2-2
clone size: -
D gene: TRBD1
CDR3 DNA: TGTGCCAGCAGTAACTCCGGGACAGGGGCTAAGTACACCGGGGAGCTGTTTTTT
CDR3 protein: CASSNSGTGAKYTGELFF

V gene: TRBV11-2
J gene: TRBJ2-7
clone size: -
D gene: TRBD2
CDR3 DNA: TGTGCCAGCAGCCAAGTTAGCGGGGGCGCGGGCTACGAGCAGTACTTC
CDR3 protein: CASSQVSGGAGYEQYF

V gene: TRBV28
J gene: TRBJ2-7
clone size: many
D gene: TRBD2
CDR3 DNA: TGTGCCAGCAGTTTGGCTAGCGGGACCTACGAGCAGTACTTC
CDR3 protein: CASSLASGTYEQYF

V gene: TRBV20-1
J gene: TRBJ2-2
clone size: many
D gene: TRBD2
CDR3 DNA: TGCAGTGCTAGAGACGGGACTAGCGGGAGGGCCCGGTGGGGCACCGGGGAGCTGTTTTTT
CDR3 protein: CSARDGTSGRARWGTGELFF

V gene: TRBV7-2
J gene: TRBJ1-1
clone size: many
D gene: TRBD1
CDR3 DNA: TGTGCCAGCAGCTACCGACAGGGGGACACTGAAGCTTTCTTT
CDR3 protein: CASSYRQGDTEAFF

V gene: TRBV27
J gene: TRBJ2-2
clone size: many
D gene: TRBD2
CDR3 DNA: TGTGCCAGCAGTCCGGGACTAGCGGGAGCGTACACCGGGGAGCTGTTTTTT
CDR3 protein: CASSPGLAGAYTGELFF

V gene: TRBV4-1
J gene: TRBJ1-5
clone size: -
D gene: -
CDR3 DNA: TGCGCCAGCAGCCAAGTCGGGGGGAACAATCAGCCCCAGCATTTT
CDR3 protein: CASSQVGGNNQPQHF

V gene: TRBV20-1
J gene: TRBJ2-5
clone size: -
D gene: TRBD2
CDR3 DNA: TGCAGTGCTCCCCTAGCGGGAGGGGCAGAGGAGACCCAGTACTTC
CDR3 protein: CSAPLAGGAEETQYF

V gene: TRBV11-2
J gene: TRBJ1-2
clone size: -
D gene: -
CDR3 DNA: TGTGCCAGCAGCTTAGGTCTAGGGGCGAACTATGGCTACACCTTC
CDR3 protein: CASSLGLGANYGYTF

V gene: TRBV11-2
J gene: TRBJ1-2
clone size: many
D gene: TRBD1
CDR3 DNA: TGTGCCAGCAGCCCGGAGAGATCCAGGACAGGGATCAGTGGCTACACCTTC
CDR3 protein: CASSPERSRTGISGYTF

V gene: TRBV10-1
J gene: TRBJ2-2
clone size: many
D gene: TRBD1
CDR3 DNA: TGCGCCAGCAGTACAGGGGGCGTCGCCGGGGAGCTGTTTTTT
CDR3 protein: CASSTGGVAGELFF

V gene: TRBV12-3/TRBV12-4
J gene: TRBJ1-2
clone size: many
D gene: -
CDR3 DNA: TGTGCCAGCCTAAACGGAAGGAGCTCTAACTATGGCTACACCTTC
CDR3 protein: CASLNGRSSNYGYTF

V gene: TRBV12-3/TRBV12-4
J gene: TRBJ1-1
clone size: many
D gene: TRBD1
CDR3 DNA: TGTGCCAGCAGTTTACAGGGGGTTCTGACTGCTTTCTTT
CDR3 protein: CASSLQGVLTAFF

V gene: TRBV9
J gene: TRBJ1-2
clone size: many
D gene: -
CDR3 DNA: TGTGCCAGCAGCGTAGATGGGGGGGCTAGGGGCTACACCTTC
CDR3 protein: CASSVDGGARGYTF

V gene: TRBV28
J gene: TRBJ1-1
clone size: many
D gene: TRBD1
CDR3 DNA: TGTGCCAGCTCACCGGGGACAGGGATGAACACTGAAGCTTTCTTT
CDR3 protein: CASSPGTGMNTEAFF

V gene: TRBV7-3
J gene: TRBJ1-1
clone size: many
D gene: -
CDR3 DNA: TGTGCCAGCAGCTTAGCCGGACCGGCGAACACTGAAGCTTTCTTT
CDR3 protein: CASSLAGPANTEAFF

V gene: TRBV29-1
J gene: TRBJ2-7
clone size: many
D gene: TRBD1
CDR3 DNA: TGCAGCGTTGGGGGGACAGGGGACGGGTACGAGCAGTACTTC
CDR3 protein: CSVGGTGDGYEQYF

V gene: TRBV19
J gene: TRBJ2-2
clone size: many
D gene: TRBD1
CDR3 DNA: TGTGCCAGTAGCTTGTGGACAGGAGACAACACCGGGGAGCTGTTTTTT
CDR3 protein: CASSLWTGDNTGELFF

V gene: TRBV12-3/TRBV12-4
J gene: TRBJ1-1
clone size: many
D gene: TRBD1
CDR3 DNA: TGTGCCAGCAGTTTAGACAGGGGGATGTCTGAAGCTTTCTTT
CDR3 protein: CASSLDRGMSEAFF

V gene: TRBV6-5
J gene: TRBJ1-5
clone size: many
D gene: -
CDR3 DNA: TGTGCCAGCAGTCCGGACTGGAGCAATCAGCCCCAGCATTTT
CDR3 protein: CASSPDWSNQPQHF

V gene: TRBV11-1
J gene: TRBJ2-6
clone size: -
D gene: -
CDR3 DNA: TGTGCCAGCAGCCTTAGGCAGGGGCTTCTTCTCGGGGCCAACGTCCTGACTTTC
CDR3 protein: CASSLRQGLLLGANVLTF

V gene: TRBV27
J gene: TRBJ2-7
clone size: many
D gene: -
CDR3 DNA: TGTGCCAGCAGATGGTCAGCCACCTACGAGCAGTACTTC
CDR3 protein: CASRWSATYEQYF

V gene: TRBV4-3
J gene: TRBJ1-1
clone size: many
D gene: -
CDR3 DNA: TGCGCCAGCAGCCAAATAAACACAGGGTACACTGAAGCTTTCTTT
CDR3 protein: CASSQINTGYTEAFF

V gene: TRBV20-1
J gene: TRBJ2-2
clone size: many
D gene: -
CDR3 DNA: TGCAGTGCCCGACCTTCGAACACCGGGGAGCTGTTTTTT
CDR3 protein: CSARPSNTGELFF

V gene: TRBV28
J gene: TRBJ2-5
clone size: many
D gene: -
CDR3 DNA: TGTGCCAGCAGTCCCACTGACAAGCCGGGAGAGACCCAGTACTTC
CDR3 protein: CASSPTDKPGETQYF

V gene: TRBV28
J gene: TRBJ2-7
clone size: many
D gene: TRBD2
CDR3 DNA: TGTGCCAGCAGCCCAAGCGGGAGGTCTACCTACGAGCAGTACTTC
CDR3 protein: CASSPSGRSTYEQYF

V gene: TRBV2
J gene: TRBJ1-2
clone size: many
D gene: -
CDR3 DNA: TGTGCCAGCAGTCCGCGGACAGCCCCCTATGGCTACACCTTC
CDR3 protein: CASSPRTAPYGYTF

V gene: TRBV7-9
J gene: TRBJ2-7
clone size: many
D gene: -
CDR3 DNA: TGTGCCAGCAGCGACGGTCGGGGGCGGACCTACGAGCAGTACTTC
CDR3 protein: CASSDGRGRTYEQYF

V gene: TRBV11-3
J gene: TRBJ1-1
clone size: many
D gene: -
CDR3 DNA: TGTGCCAGCAGCTCCGGTATGGACACTGAAGCTTTCTTT
CDR3 protein: CASSSGMDTEAFF

V gene: TRBV28
J gene: TRBJ2-5
clone size: -
D gene: -
CDR3 DNA: TGTGCCAGCAGTTCGGGACTGGAACGAGAGACCCAGTACTTC
CDR3 protein: CASSSGLERETQYF

V gene: TRBV11-2
J gene: TRBJ2-5
clone size: few
D gene: -
CDR3 DNA: TGTGCCAGCAGCTCGGGGACCATTACTAAAAAGGAGGGGGAGACCCAGTACTTC
CDR3 protein: CASSSGTITKKEGETQYF

V gene: TRBV28
J gene: TRBJ1-5
clone size: many
D gene: -
CDR3 DNA: TGTGCCAGCAGTTTAGCCTCGTTTGGGGTTCAGCCCCAGCATTTT
CDR3 protein: CASSLASFGVQPQHF

V gene: TRBV15
J gene: TRBJ2-7
clone size: many
D gene: TRBD1
CDR3 DNA: TGTGCCACCAGCAGAGAACCGGGACAGGGGTACGAGCAGTACTTC
CDR3 protein: CATSREPGQGYEQYF

V gene: TRBV24-1
J gene: TRBJ2-5
clone size: many
D gene: -
CDR3 DNA: TGTGCCACCAGTGATTCCGGGACTCCGTCAGGGACCCAGTACTTC
CDR3 protein: CATSDSGTPSGTQYF

V gene: TRBV7-2
J gene: TRBJ1-2
clone size: many
D gene: -
CDR3 DNA: TGTGCCAGCAGCTTAAGCGAGAATGGGGGCTACACCTTC
CDR3 protein: CASSLSENGGYTF

V gene: TRBV2
J gene: TRBJ2-2
clone size: many
D gene: -
CDR3 DNA: TGTGCCAGCAGGCTAGGGGGGAACGGGGAGCTGTTTTTT
CDR3 protein: CASRLGGNGELFF

V gene: TRBV4-1
J gene: TRBJ2-7
clone size: many
D gene: -
CDR3 DNA: TGCGCCAGCAGCCCCGCGGGACAGACCTACGAGCAGTACTTC
CDR3 protein: CASSPAGQTYEQYF

V gene: TRBV6-5
J gene: TRBJ2-7
clone size: many
D gene: TRBD2
CDR3 DNA: TGTGCCAGCAGTTACTGGGCTAGCGGGACCTACGAGCAGTACTTC
CDR3 protein: CASSYWASGTYEQYF

V gene: TRBV24-1
J gene: TRBJ2-7
clone size: many
D gene: -
CDR3 DNA: TGTGCCACCAGTGATCACAGAGCCTACGAGCAGTACTTC
CDR3 protein: CATSDHRAYEQYF

V gene: TRBV19
J gene: TRBJ1-1
clone size: many
D gene: -
CDR3 DNA: TGTGCCAGTTATGGGGCCTGGGAGGACACTGAAGCTTTCTTT
CDR3 protein: CASYGAWEDTEAFF

V gene: TRBV6-5
J gene: TRBJ1-1
clone size: many
D gene: -
CDR3 DNA: TGTGCCAGCAGCAAGACAGGGAACACTGAAGCTTTCTTT
CDR3 protein: CASSKTGNTEAFF

V gene: TRBV29-1
J gene: TRBJ2-5
clone size: many
D gene: -
CDR3 DNA: TGCAGCGTTGCGGGGGGCAAAGAGACCCAGTACTTC
CDR3 protein: CSVAGGKETQYF

V gene: TRBV7-2
J gene: TRBJ2-7
clone size: many
D gene: -
CDR3 DNA: TGTGCCAGCAGCCCGCCGGTCGCCGAGCAGTACTTC
CDR3 protein: CASSPPVAEQYF

V gene: TRBV28
J gene: TRBJ1-1
clone size: many
D gene: TRBD1
CDR3 DNA: TGTGCCAGTTTTTTTACCCCGGGACAGGGGAGGACTGAAGCTTTCTTT
CDR3 protein: CASFFTPGQGRTEAFF

V gene: TRBV27
J gene: TRBJ2-2
clone size: many
D gene: TRBD1
CDR3 DNA: TGTGCCAGCAGCGGCGGGACAGGGGGCACCGGGGAGCTGTTTTTT
CDR3 protein: CASSGGTGGTGELFF

V gene: TRBV19
J gene: TRBJ1-2
clone size: many
D gene: -
CDR3 DNA: TGTGCCAGTGTAATGGCAGGCGGTAACTATGGCTACACCTTC
CDR3 protein: CASVMAGGNYGYTF

V gene: TRBV27
J gene: TRBJ2-2
clone size: many
D gene: TRBD1
CDR3 DNA: TGTGCCAGCAGTACCCGACAGGGCTACACCGGGGAGCTGTTTTTT
CDR3 protein: CASSTRQGYTGELFF

V gene: TRBV12-3/TRBV12-4
J gene: TRBJ2-7
clone size: -
D gene: TRBD1
CDR3 DNA: TGTGCCAGCAGAGGACAGGGGCCTTCCTACGAGCAGTACTTC
CDR3 protein: CASRGQGPSYEQYF

V gene: TRBV28
J gene: TRBJ2-2
clone size: many
D gene: -
CDR3 DNA: TGTGCCAGCAGTTTATTCGACGCGAACACCGGGGAGCTGTTTTTT
CDR3 protein: CASSLFDANTGELFF